This T cell receptor beta chain was documented in a study of T cell responses to AZD1222 COVID-19 vaccine. The study, taken as a whole, reports: Clonal diversity was possibly underestimated, and white British individuals and females predominated among donors. In all cases, repertoires were sampled only after the peak T cell response. Nearly half of the spike-specific TCRs reportedly recognize variant regions that carry no mutations.

As concerns this clone: What it binds is unknown.

The method was immunoSEQ multiplex PCR; TCRdb's version includes in-frame clones alone and lacks a portion of them. The sample lists around 120,000 clones; 93% were seen once. Pooled together were second doses at about 4 or about 12 weeks. The germline V and J ends were trimmed by 3 bases and 3 bases, with 15 bases remaining between them. Germline V lookup: CDR1 LNHDA, CDR2 SQIVND (reference sequence). CDR3 length: 15 amino acids. The rearrangement links TRBV19 to TRBJ2-7; weak D call: TRBD1 (6 bases). Material: peripheral blood, obtained 28 days after the second AZD1222 dose. The receptor was derived from an adult who received the AZD1222 COVID-19 vaccine. This CDR3 is CASSIAQGRGYEQYF. The CDR3 bases are TGTGCCAGTAGTATTGCCCAGGGCAGGGGCTACGAGCAGTACTTC.